This T cell receptor (beta chain) emerged from a study of blood T cell repertoires in COVID-19. Turning to the study itself: Italy, Spain and the United States were the sources of the convalescent and acute COVID-19 samples. The analysed material was cDNA or gDNA that came from T cells, B-cell-depleted T cells, or PBMCs.

Clones were sequenced by immunoSEQ multiplex PCR, and TCRdb holds only the in-frame ones, with some missing. The table records approximately 500,000 clones, 80% to 90% of them present only once. Germline-derived CDR1 and CDR2 are MNHEY and SMNVEV (reference sequence). V dropped 5 bases and J dropped 3 bases, with 14 bases sitting between them. The CDR3 length is 14 residues. This chain links TRBV27 with TRBJ2-7; possibly TRBD2 for D (5 bases). The TCR comes from a human donor in a cohort sampled during active COVID-19. Sequenced: peripheral blood. The CDR3 DNA reads TGTGCCAGCAGTAAGCGAGCGGTGAACTACGAGCAGTACTTC. Protein product: CASSKRAVNYEQYF.